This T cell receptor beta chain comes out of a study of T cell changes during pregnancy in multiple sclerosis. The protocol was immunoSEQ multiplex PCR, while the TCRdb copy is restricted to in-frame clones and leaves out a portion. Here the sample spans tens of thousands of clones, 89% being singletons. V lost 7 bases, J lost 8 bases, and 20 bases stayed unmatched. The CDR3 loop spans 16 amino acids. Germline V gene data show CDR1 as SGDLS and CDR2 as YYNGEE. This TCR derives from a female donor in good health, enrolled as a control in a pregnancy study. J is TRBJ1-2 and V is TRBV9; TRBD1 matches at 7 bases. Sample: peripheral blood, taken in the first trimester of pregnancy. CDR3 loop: CASYDSVHTGAEGYTF. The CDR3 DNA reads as TGTGCCAGCTACGACTCCGTACACACAGGGGCGGAAGGCTACACCTTC.